Listed below are T cell receptor beta chains from one sample, sequenced in a study of T cell repertoires in ileal Crohn's disease. Clones were sequenced by immunoSEQ multiplex PCR, and TCRdb holds only the in-frame ones, with some missing. Seen here are more than 15,000 clones, over 50% observed once, and the top ten hold roughly 6.2%. The sequenced material came from ileal tissue. These receptors originate from an adult with Crohn's disease. Each CDR3 is given with its conserved first and last residue. A D gene is named only where the DNA matches it firmly. For some rows the clone size is stated as once, few or many, or as a class when expanded; others skip it.

TRBV5-1,14,TRBD1,TRBJ1-4,NA,TGCGCCAGCGGGAGACAGGGGGTAAATGAAAAACTGTTTTTT,CASGRQGVNEKLFF
TRBV4-2,15,TRBD1,TRBJ2-1,once,TGTGCCAGCAGCCAAGACAGGGGGCTAAGGAATGAGCAGTTCTTC,CASSQDRGLRNEQFF
TRBV7-8,17,NA,TRBJ1-2,NA,TGTGCCAGCAGCTCGCACCCAAGCGCGGGTGGTCACTATGGCTACACCTTC,CASSSHPSAGGHYGYTF
TRBV4-1,15,TRBD2,TRBJ2-3,few,TGCGCCAGCAGCCAAGCGGGAGGGAGCACAGATACGCAGTATTTT,CASSQAGGSTDTQYF
TRBV7-2,13,NA,TRBJ1-1,NA,TGTGCCAGCAGCTTAGGGGTGGGAGGTCAAGCTTTCTTT,CASSLGVGGQAFF
TRBV13,14,NA,TRBJ2-1,NA,TGTGCCAGCAGCCTCCGGACAGTCTACAATGAGCAGTTCTTC,CASSLRTVYNEQFF
TRBV5-4,16,TRBD2,TRBJ2-7,few,TGTGCCAGCAGCTTCGGAGGTAGCGGGAGGGCCTACGAGCAGTACTTC,CASSFGGSGRAYEQYF
TRBV5-1,16,TRBD2,TRBJ2-7,NA,TGCGCCAGCAGCTTGGATCTAGCGGGAGCCTTCAACGAGCAGTACTTC,CASSLDLAGAFNEQYF
TRBV9,13,NA,TRBJ2-1,medium-sized,TGTGCCAGCAGCGCCAGCGCGTACAATGAGCAGTTCTTC,CASSASAYNEQFF
TRBV5-1,16,NA,TRBJ1-4,NA,TGCGCCAGCAGCTTGGATATAAGCAGGGCGCAAGGAAAACTGTTTTTT,CASSLDISRAQGKLFF
TRBV27,18,TRBD1,TRBJ1-1,NA,TGTGCCAGCAGTTTATACCGAGGCCAGGGGGCGCTAGGGACTGAAGCTTTCTTT,CASSLYRGQGALGTEAFF
TRBV5-1,13,TRBD2,TRBJ2-2,NA,TGCGCCAGCGTAGGGAGGGGCGTCGGGGAGCTGTTTTTT,CASVGRGVGELFF
TRBV5-1,16,TRBD2,TRBJ2-7,NA,TGCGCCAGCAGCTTACTAGCGGGAGGGCCCTCCTACGAGCAGTACTTC,CASSLLAGGPSYEQYF
TRBV21-1,19,NA,TRBJ2-3,NA,TGTGCCAGCAGCTCAAGGGAGATAGCTTACTGGCCCAGGTCGAATACGCAGTATTTT,CASSSREIAYWPRSNTQYF
TRBV4-1,15,NA,TRBJ2-2,NA,TGCGCCAGCAGCCAAGAACTAGCTAGGACCGGGGAGCTGTTTTTT,CASSQELARTGELFF
TRBV7-3,14,NA,TRBJ2-5,NA,TGTGCCAGCAGCTTTTACGGGGTTGGGGAGACCCAGTACTTC,CASSFYGVGETQYF
TRBV7-9,14,TRBD2,TRBJ2-7,NA,TGTGCCAGCAGCTCTAGCGGGAAGCCCTACGAGCAGTACTTC,CASSSSGKPYEQYF
TRBV7-6,13,NA,TRBJ1-2,NA,TGTGCCAGCAGCCCTATAGACAGATCTGGCTACACCTTC,CASSPIDRSGYTF
TRBV19,14,NA,TRBJ2-7,NA,TGTGCCAGTAGTCGGACAGTCGATTCCTACGAGCAGTACTTC,CASSRTVDSYEQYF
TRBV9,15,NA,TRBJ2-1,once,TGTGCCAGCAGCGTAGAACTTAGCTCCTACAATGAGCAGTTCTTC,CASSVELSSYNEQFF
TRBV29-1,12,NA,TRBJ1-2,NA,TGCAGCGTTGAAAAGGGGCCCTATGGCTACACCTTC,CSVEKGPYGYTF
TRBV29-1,13,NA,TRBJ2-7,NA,TGCAGCGTGGGTGACAGACCCACCTACGAGCAGTACTTC,CSVGDRPTYEQYF